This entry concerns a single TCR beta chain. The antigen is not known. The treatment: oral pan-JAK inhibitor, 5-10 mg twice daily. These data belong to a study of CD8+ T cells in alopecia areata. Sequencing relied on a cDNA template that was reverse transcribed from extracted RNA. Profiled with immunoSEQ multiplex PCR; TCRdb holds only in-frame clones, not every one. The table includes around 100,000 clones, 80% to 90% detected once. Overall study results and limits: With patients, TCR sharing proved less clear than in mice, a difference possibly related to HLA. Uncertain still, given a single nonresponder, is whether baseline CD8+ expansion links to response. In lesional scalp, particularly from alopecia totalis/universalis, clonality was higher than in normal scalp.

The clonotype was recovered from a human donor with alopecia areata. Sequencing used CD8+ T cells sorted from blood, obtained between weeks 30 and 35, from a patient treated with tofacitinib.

CDR3 nucleotides: TGTGCCAGCAGTTTATCGATCACCTACGAGCAGTACTTC. This gives the protein CASSLSITYEQYF. The rearrangement uses TRBV27 and TRBJ2-5; no reliable D call. TRBJ2-7 matches the DNA end more closely, so the J call is doubtful. The length of the CDR3 is 13 residues. Germline assignment: CDR1 MNHEY and CDR2 SMNVEV (reference sequence).